This T cell receptor (beta chain) originates from a study of T cell responses to AZD1222 COVID-19 vaccine. Overall study findings and caveats: Just a handful of AZD1222 recipients tested seropositive at baseline. All repertoire sampling was performed exclusively after the peak T cell response. Unmutated variant regions are reportedly targeted by nearly half of spike-specific TCRs. Spike-specific TCR breadth and depth went up after people got two AZD1222 doses.

Sequencing was performed with immunoSEQ multiplex PCR; in TCRdb, only in-frame clones are kept and a portion is missing. The data show some 170,000 clones, approximately 94% seen once. The CDR3 totals 14 residues. V was trimmed by 2 bases and J by 5 bases, leaving 12 bases between them. The germline V gene encodes CDR1 MNHEY and CDR2 SMNVEV (reference sequence). About this clone: Its matching antigen is unknown.

The sample in question was peripheral blood, obtained on day 0 of AZD1222 vaccination. This receptor was taken from an adult in good health. The chain combines TRBV27 with TRBJ2-5; TRBD1 might be the D (6 bases). DNA for the CDR3: TGTGCCAGCAGTTTAATGGGTAGGGGGGAGACCCAGTACTTC. It yields the protein CASSLMGRGETQYF.